The rows below give T cell receptor beta chains drawn from one sample of a study of OX40 agonist ivuxolimab in advanced cancers. TCRdb's copy holds only in-frame clones and misses some; the assay was immunoSEQ multiplex PCR. The sample lists around 60,000 clones; less than 90% were seen once. Sequencing used CD4+ or CD8+ T cells sorted from blood, obtained in a trial of the OX40 agonist ivuxolimab. The receptors were sampled from an adult with an advanced solid tumor such as melanoma, head and neck, liver or kidney cancer. Both conserved end residues are part of each CDR3. Each record gives: V gene, D gene, clone size, J gene, CDR3 protein, CDR3 DNA. A D gene is named only where the DNA matches it firmly. For some rows the clone size is stated as once, few or many, or as a class when expanded; others skip it.

V: TRBV6-6; D: -; size: -; J: TRBJ1-3; CDR3: CASSYSKGSGNTIYF; DNA: TGTGCCAGCAGTTACTCGAAGGGTTCTGGAAACACCATATATTTT
V: TRBV7-2; D: -; size: once; J: TRBJ1-2; CDR3: CASRPTGNQGYTF; DNA: TGTGCCAGCAGACCGACCGGGAACCAAGGCTACACCTTC
V: TRBV7-2; D: -; size: -; J: TRBJ1-1; CDR3: CASSLEGPYTEAFF; DNA: TGTGCCAGCAGCTTAGAGGGCCCCTACACTGAAGCTTTCTTT
V: TRBV29-1; D: -; size: once; J: TRBJ2-1; CDR3: CSVQPTRFMQFF; DNA: TGCAGCGTGCAACCGACCAGATTTATGCAGTTCTTC
V: TRBV30; D: TRBD1; size: -; J: TRBJ1-6; CDR3: CAWVGTGVGVGPLHF; DNA: TGTGCCTGGGTGGGGACAGGGGTAGGGGTCGGACCCCTCCACTTT
V: TRBV18; D: -; size: -; J: TRBJ1-1; CDR3: CASSPHLGSTEAFF; DNA: TGTGCCAGCTCACCACATCTTGGGAGCACTGAAGCTTTCTTT
V: TRBV7-2; D: -; size: -; J: TRBJ2-2; CDR3: CASRGPGPDTGELFF; DNA: TGTGCCAGCAGGGGACCGGGCCCTGACACCGGGGAGCTGTTTTTT
V: TRBV29-1; D: -; size: -; J: TRBJ2-1; CDR3: CSVAPGAPFNEQFF; DNA: TGCAGCGTTGCCCCGGGAGCCCCTTTCAATGAGCAGTTCTTC
V: TRBV30; D: TRBD1; size: -; J: TRBJ1-4; CDR3: CAWSLQGAANEKLFF; DNA: TGTGCCTGGAGTTTGCAGGGGGCGGCTAATGAAAAACTGTTTTTT
V: TRBV19; D: -; size: -; J: TRBJ1-2; CDR3: CASSIQANYGYTF; DNA: TGTGCCAGTAGTATACAGGCGAACTATGGCTACACCTTC
V: TRBV7-2; D: TRBD2; size: few; J: TRBJ2-1; CDR3: CASSPGIAGGRIYNEQFF; DNA: TGTGCCAGCAGCCCGGGTATAGCGGGGGGGCGTATCTACAATGAGCAGTTCTTC
V: TRBV19; D: TRBD1; size: -; J: TRBJ2-7; CDR3: CASHRTGSAYEQYF; DNA: TGTGCCAGTCACAGGACAGGGAGTGCCTACGAGCAGTACTTC
V: TRBV2; D: -; size: -; J: TRBJ2-7; CDR3: CASRGDGYEQYF; DNA: TGTGCCAGCAGAGGCGACGGCTACGAGCAGTACTTC
V: TRBV18; D: TRBD2; size: -; J: TRBJ2-1; CDR3: CASSPFRTSGRASYNEQFF; DNA: TGTGCCAGCTCACCATTCAGGACTAGCGGGAGGGCCTCCTACAATGAGCAGTTCTTC
V: TRBV14; D: -; size: -; J: TRBJ1-3; CDR3: CASSPPESNTIYF; DNA: TGTGCCAGCAGCCCACCCGAGTCGAACACCATATATTTT
V: TRBV14; D: TRBD1; size: -; J: TRBJ2-5; CDR3: CASSKETGRLWETQYF; DNA: TGTGCCAGCAGCAAAGAGACAGGGCGTCTATGGGAGACCCAGTACTTC